The 6 T cell receptor beta chains presented below share a single source sample, sequenced in a study of Tregs in tolerant kidney transplant recipients (dated by TCRdb to about 2019). The library came from the immunoSEQ multiplex PCR assay. TCRdb's version of the immuneACCESS table is confined to in-frame rearrangements and falls short of the full clone set. An unresolved V gene accounts for under half of the shortfall where checked; the remainder is of unknown origin. The table for this sample lists 240,000 or so clones; approximately 83% of them were counted only once. Under 0.65% of the sample rests with the top ten. Input material: CD4+ T cells from blood. These receptors all come from a human donor in good health.

There are a few counts of this clone. The chain combines TRBV10-3 with TRBJ2-1; 8 nucleotides agree with TRBD2. Trimming cost V 6 bases and J 2 bases; bases outside gene matches: 3. Per germline, CDR1 ENHRY and CDR2 SYGVKD. The CDR3 has 14 residues. The CDR3 nucleotides read TGTGCCATCAGCCCGGGACTAGCCTACAATGAGCAGTTCTTC. Amino acids: CAISPGLAYNEQFF.

The V gene is TRBV28, the J gene TRBJ1-3; 9 bases match TRBD1. J lost 8 bases, V lost 7 bases, and 6 bases had no gene match. The CDR3 runs 13 residues. Germline V gene lookup returns CDR1 MDHEN and CDR2 SYDVKM. CDR3 sequence (DNA): TGTGCCAGCATTGGGACAGGGATGTACACCATATATTTT. It specifies CASIGTGMYTIYF.

The chain carries TRBV7-6 and TRBJ1-2; D unclear. The CDR3 totals 15 residues. V was cut by 4 bases and J by 7 bases, with 19 bases left in between. Per germline, CDR1 SGHVS and CDR2 FNYEAQ. Here the CDR3 reads CASSYDEAGWRGYTF. Here the CDR3 DNA reads TGTGCCAGCAGCTACGACGAGGCAGGATGGCGTGGCTACACCTTC.

The V call is TRBV5-4, the J call TRBJ1-1; D uncertain. The length of the CDR3 is 15 residues. V lost 0 bases and J 0 bases, leaving 9 bases between the germline ends. Germline CDR1 is SGHNT and CDR2 is YYREEE (reference sequence). The CDR3 region is CASSLVASMNTEAFF. The CDR3 DNA reads as TGTGCCAGCAGCTTGGTCGCCAGCATGAACACTGAAGCTTTCTTT. Using reference TRBV5-4 and TRBJ1-1 for the parts outside the CDR3, the full variable domain is ETGVTQSPTHLIKTRGQQVTLRCSSQSGHNTVSWYQQALGQGPQFIFQYYREEENGRGNFPPRFSGLQFPNYSSELNVNALELDDSALYLCASSLVASMNTEAFFGQGTRLTVV.

V is TRBV7-7 and J is TRBJ2-5, with 8 bases aligning to TRBD2. Germline V gives CDR1 SSHAT, CDR2 FNYEAQ (reference sequence). The CDR3 spans 16 residues. The junction had 12 bases not matched to a gene; V was cut back by 5 bases and J by 4 bases. The CDR3 DNA reads as TGTGCCAGCAGCCCCAATGTTCGGCTAGCGGGAGAGACCCAGTACTTC. Translating it yields CASSPNVRLAGETQYF. The full variable domain, rest sourced from reference TRBV7-7 and TRBJ2-5, is GAGVSQSPRYKVTKRGQDVTLRCDPISSHATLYWYQQALGQGPEFLTYFNYEAQPDKSGLPSDRFSAERPEGSISTLTIQRTEQRDSAMYRCASSPNVRLAGETQYFGPGTRLLVL.

The J gene is TRBJ1-1, the V gene TRBV5-1; D is unclear. In germline, CDR1 is SGHRS, CDR2 YFSETQ. The germline V and J ends were trimmed by 0 bases and 1 base, with 10 bases remaining between them. The CDR3 contains 15 residues. The CDR3 region is CASSLVGVRNTEAFF. CDR3 nucleotide sequence: TGCGCCAGCAGCTTGGTTGGGGTCCGGAACACTGAAGCTTTCTTT.